The 21 T cell receptor beta chains listed next were all sequenced from one sample in a study of Ad26.COV2.S vaccination and SARS-CoV-2 variants. Using immunoSEQ multiplex PCR, the repertoire was profiled, and TCRdb retains in-frame clones only, with some absent. Of 300,000 to 350,000 clones in the sample, roughly 90% were seen once. Treatment reported: 19 received Ad26.COV2.S at low or high dose, single or two shots; 5 received placebo; per-sample allocation not given. It was on day 63 after the first vaccine or placebo injection that samples were taken. The source material was peripheral blood, sampled in a trial of Ad26.COV2.S vaccine versus placebo. These receptors were collected from a person aged 18-65 years who received the Ad26.COV2.S COVID-19 vaccine or a placebo.

The chain employs TRBV27 and TRBJ2-1; D possibly matches TRBD1 or TRBD2 (5 bases each). CDR1 MNHEY and CDR2 SMNVEV come from the germline V gene (reference sequence). The germline V and J ends were trimmed by 6 bases and 5 bases, with 14 bases remaining between them. The CDR3 runs to 14 residues. The CDR3 sequence is CASRVPRGNNEQFF. The CDR3 DNA reads TGTGCCAGCAGAGTTCCCCGGGGCAACAATGAGCAGTTCTTC.

The CDR3 bases are TGCGCCAGCAGCCACTTGGGGGTGCCTGAGCAGTTCTTC. It encodes CASSHLGVPEQFF. The chain couples TRBV4-1 to TRBJ2-1; the D gene could be TRBD1 or TRBD2 (5 bases each). CDR3 length: 13 amino acids. CDR1 and CDR2 (germline): MGHRA, YSYEKL. Trimming took 3 bases from V and 9 from J, leaving 12 bases between them.

V and J are TRBV30 and TRBJ2-2; 10 nucleotides agree with TRBD2. CDR1 is GTSNPN and CDR2 is SVGIG in the germline V gene (reference sequence). The CDR3 is 17 amino acids. J lost 3 bases, V lost 0 bases, and 7 bases had no gene match. DNA for the CDR3: TGTGCCTGGAGTGTAAAAGCGGGGGGGCCGGACACCGGGGAGCTGTTTTTT. Its translation: CAWSVKAGGPDTGELFF.

The chain carries TRBV28 and TRBJ2-7; D possibly corresponds to TRBD1 (6 bases). V shed 5 bases and J shed 2 bases, with 13 bases lying between them. The CDR3 covers 14 residues. Germline V gene sequence: CDR1 MDHEN, CDR2 SYDVKM. The CDR3 nucleotides read TGTGCCAGCAGTGGGGACATCAGAACCTACGAGCAGTACTTC. Residues: CASSGDIRTYEQYF.

J is TRBJ2-3 and V is TRBV11-2; D unresolved. V was trimmed by 4 bases and J by 1 base, leaving 15 bases between them. Germline V gene lookup returns CDR1 SGHAT and CDR2 FQNNGV. CDR3 length: 16 amino acids. The CDR3 spells CASSSMSGWGTDTQYF. DNA of the CDR3: TGTGCCAGCAGCTCTATGTCTGGGTGGGGCACAGATACGCAGTATTTT.

The chain carries TRBV19 and TRBJ1-1; D unclear. This CDR3 is 14 amino acids long. Looked up from germline, CDR1 is LNHDA and CDR2 is SQIVND (reference sequence). The ends were cut back, 6 bases at V and 0 bases at J, with 11 bases in the middle. The CDR3: CASSLRYMNTEAFF. CDR3 coding DNA: TGTGCCAGTAGCCTCAGATATATGAACACTGAAGCTTTCTTT. Combining the CDR3 with reference TRBV19 and TRBJ1-1 gives the whole variable domain DGGITQSPKYLFRKEGQNVTLSCEQNLNHDAMYWYRQDPGQGLRLIYYSQIVNDFQKGDIAEGYSVSREKKESFPLTVTSAQKNPTAFYLCASSLRYMNTEAFFGQGTRLTVV.

V usage is TRBV7-2 and J usage is TRBJ2-1, with D tentatively TRBD1 (6 bases). Germline V CDR1 and CDR2: SGHTA, FQGNSA. V was clipped by 5 bases and J by 7 bases, with 21 bases between them. The CDR3 length is 16 residues. The CDR3 bases are TGTGCCAGCAGCCCCAGAAGGGGGTGGGTTTCGAATGAGCAGTTCTTC. This gives the protein CASSPRRGWVSNEQFF.

This clone was observed a few times. The chain uses TRBV11-1 and TRBJ1-2, with D unclear. V was trimmed by 1 base and J by 7 bases, leaving 10 bases between them. The CDR3 contains 13 residues. The germline V gene encodes CDR1 SGHAT and CDR2 FQDESV (reference sequence). CDR3 in amino acids: CASSLGRRGGYTF. CDR3 coding DNA: TGTGCCAGCAGCTTAGGACGGAGAGGTGGCTACACCTTC.

The rearrangement uses TRBV7-8 and TRBJ1-5; D not certain. The germline CDR1 and CDR2 sequences are SGHVS and FQNEAQ. Between the trimmed V and J ends, which lost 0 bases and 0 bases, there was a span of 6 bases. The CDR3 is 15 amino acids. CDR3 DNA: TGTGCCAGCAGCTTAGCACAGTCTAGCAATCAGCCCCAGCATTTT. The encoded protein is CASSLAQSSNQPQHF.

This clone was picked up one time. The J gene is TRBJ2-3, the V gene TRBV4-2; 10 nucleotides match TRBD2. CDR3 size: 16 residues. In germline, CDR1 is LGHNA, CDR2 YNFKEQ. Germline trimming cut 2 bases from V and 4 bases from J; bases unmatched to any gene: 6. As DNA, the CDR3 is TGTGCCAGCAGCCAACGAAGCGGGAGGGCGGCAGATACGCAGTATTTT. This translates into CASSQRSGRAADTQYF.

This clone was seen at least ten times. The genes are TRBV3-1 (or the pseudogene TRBV3-2) and TRBJ1-1; 10 bases are shared with TRBD1. With V trimmed by 4 bases and J by 2 bases, 10 bases remained unmatched. The CDR3 spans 17 residues. Germline V gene data show CDR1 as LGHDT and CDR2 as YNNKEL (reference sequence). The chain's CDR3 is CASSRAPGQGINTEAFF. CDR3 nucleotides: TGTGCCAGCAGCCGCGCCCCGGGACAGGGGATCAACACTGAAGCTTTCTTT.

V gene TRBV6-5 combines with J gene TRBJ2-5; D not certain. The CDR3 has 11 amino acids. Trimming took off 8 bases at V and 7 bases at J, with 11 bases between the two ends. The germline V gene has CDR1 MNHEY and CDR2 SVGAGI. The CDR3 sequence is CASCLGSTQYF. The CDR3 coding sequence is TGTGCCAGCTGTCTGGGCTCGACCCAGTACTTC.

In this sample, this clone turned up a few times. This rearrangement joins TRBV5-4 to TRBJ2-1; D may match TRBD1 or TRBD2 (5 bases each). The CDR3 runs 17 residues. The V gene's germline CDR1 is SGHNT and CDR2 YYREEE (reference sequence). V was shortened by 4 bases and J by 7 bases, with 24 bases between the two germline ends. The chain's CDR3 is CASSRPVVPGSSNEQFF. The DNA for the CDR3 is TGTGCCAGCAGCCGTCCCGTGGTCCCAGGGAGCAGTAATGAGCAGTTCTTC.

The chain combines TRBV9 with TRBJ2-2; perhaps TRBD1 as D (6 bases). Germline lookup yields CDR1 SGDLS and CDR2 YYNGEE. This CDR3 comprises 16 residues. The V and J ends lost 4 bases and 2 bases respectively, with 15 bases between them. Written as DNA, the CDR3 is TGTGCCAGCAGCCTAAGACAGGCACCTAACACCGGGGAGCTGTTTTTT. Translation: CASSLRQAPNTGELFF.

This chain connects TRBV5-6 to TRBJ1-2; 8 positions agree with TRBD1. V lost 3 bases, J lost 2 bases, and 6 bases stayed unmatched. The CDR3 runs 15 residues. Germline assignment: CDR1 SGHDT and CDR2 YYEEEE. The CDR3 sequence: CASSSGQGRNYGYTF. The CDR3 nucleotides read TGTGCCAGCAGCTCCGGACAGGGAAGAAACTATGGCTACACCTTC.

The chain has TRBV11-3 and TRBJ1-5; 8 positions agree with TRBD1. Germline CDR1 reads SGHNT; CDR2 reads YENEEA. Trimming took 1 base from V and 4 from J; bases not matched to a gene: 6. The CDR3 is 16 residues long. CDR3 amino acids: CASSLARTGRNQPQHF. As DNA, the CDR3 is TGTGCCAGCAGCTTAGCACGGACAGGGAGGAATCAGCCCCAGCATTTT.

The chain combines TRBV4-1 with TRBJ2-7; D unclear. The CDR3 length is 11 residues. V was pared by 0 bases and J by 6 bases, with 3 bases between. The germline V gene has CDR1 MGHRA and CDR2 YSYEKL. The CDR3 DNA is TGCGCCAGCAGCCAAGAGGCCGAGCAGTACTTC. It yields the protein CASSQEAEQYF.

The V and J genes are TRBV3-1 (or the pseudogene TRBV3-2) and TRBJ1-5, with 10 bases aligning to TRBD1. J lost 6 bases, V lost 1 base, and 3 bases had no gene match. CDR1 and CDR2 (germline): LGHDT, YNNKEL (reference sequence). The CDR3 has 15 residues. For the CDR3, the DNA is TGTGCCAGCAGCCAAGGGACAGGGGGATTTCAGCCCCAGCATTTT. It yields the protein CASSQGTGGFQPQHF.

The chain employs TRBV7-3 and TRBJ1-6; TRBD1 aligns across 7 bases. The length of the CDR3 is 14 residues. J lost 11 bases, V lost 5 bases, and 9 bases had no gene match. Germline V gives CDR1 SGHTA, CDR2 FQGTGA. DNA for the CDR3: TGTGCCAGCAGCCCAACCGGGACAGAAGCACCCCTCCACTTT. Its protein product is CASSPTGTEAPLHF.

The CDR3 DNA sequence: TGTGCCAGCAGCCAGGACAGGGGTACCCAAGAGACCCAGTACTTC. This translates into CASSQDRGTQETQYF. The chain links TRBV7-9 to TRBJ2-5; 9 bases are a match to TRBD1. CDR1 SEHNR and CDR2 FQNEAQ come from the germline V gene (reference sequence). Losses at the gene ends were 5 bases for V and 1 base for J; bases not matched to a gene: 5. The CDR3 is 15 amino acids.

The chain couples TRBV27 to TRBJ1-2; D ambiguous. The ends were cut back, 8 bases at V and 2 bases at J, with 6 bases in the middle. CDR1 is MNHEY, CDR2 SMNVEV, per germline (reference sequence). The CDR3 length is 11 residues. The CDR3 sequence is CASGQNYGYTF. The CDR3 DNA reads as TGTGCCAGCGGCCAGAACTATGGCTACACCTTC.